These 5 T cell receptor beta chains came from one sample sequenced in a study of T cell responses to AZD1222 COVID-19 vaccine. The assay was immunoSEQ multiplex PCR, and TCRdb's table has in-frame clones only and misses some. The table lists some 98,000 clones, almost 90% of them singletons. Sequencing used peripheral blood, obtained 28 days after the second AZD1222 dose. These receptors all stem from an adult who received the AZD1222 COVID-19 vaccine.

The gene calls are TRBV5-6 and TRBJ2-7; 8 bases line up with TRBD1. Germline CDR1 reads SGHDT; CDR2 reads YYEEEE. J gave up 3 bases and V 3 bases, and 5 bases lay outside the gene matches. The CDR3 is 14 residues long. The CDR3 nucleotides are TGTGCCAGCAGCTGGGGACAGGCGATCTACGAGCAGTACTTC. Translated, it gives CASSWGQAIYEQYF.

This chain links TRBV7-6 with TRBJ2-1; unclear D gene. Between the trimmed V and J ends, which lost 2 bases and 8 bases, there was a span of 4 bases. This CDR3 has 11 residues. Looked up from germline, CDR1 is SGHVS and CDR2 is FNYEAQ. The CDR3 reads CASSLLDEQFF. For the CDR3, the DNA is TGTGCCAGCAGCTTACTTGATGAGCAGTTCTTC.

The gene calls are TRBV27 and TRBJ1-5; 10 bases line up with TRBD1. This CDR3 has 15 residues. The germline V gene encodes CDR1 MNHEY and CDR2 SMNVEV (reference sequence). With V trimmed by 5 bases and J by 5 bases, 6 bases remained unmatched. For the CDR3, the DNA is TGTGCCAGCAGTCCAACGACAGGGGGCGATCAGCCCCAGCATTTT. This gives the protein CASSPTTGGDQPQHF.

V usage is TRBV19 and J usage is TRBJ2-5; perhaps D is TRBD1 or TRBD2 (5 bases each). The CDR3 extends over 15 amino acids. The germline V and J ends were trimmed by 1 base and 2 bases, with 11 bases remaining between them. Germline V CDR1 and CDR2: LNHDA, SQIVND (reference sequence). The CDR3 nucleotides read TGTGCCAGTAGTATAGGGGCAGGGAGACAAGAGACCCAGTACTTC. Amino acids: CASSIGAGRQETQYF.

The chain joins TRBV5-1 to TRBJ2-7, with no clear D. Trimming took off 0 bases at V and 3 bases at J, with 16 bases between the two ends. CDR1 and CDR2 (germline): SGHRS, YFSETQ. The CDR3 sequence is 16 residues long. As DNA, the CDR3 is TGCGCCAGCAGCTTGGAGGGTTGGGCTGAGGACTACGAGCAGTACTTC. Encoded protein: CASSLEGWAEDYEQYF.